Sequencing of this T cell receptor (beta chain) was carried out in a study of blood T cell repertoires in COVID-19 (dated by TCRdb to about 2020). Describing the broader study: The collaborator samples originated in the United States, Italy and Spain and spanned the acute and convalescent phases of COVID-19. The prospective study material was composed of cDNA or gDNA derived from T cells, B-cell-depleted T cells, or PBMCs. Subjects who had been exposed to COVID-19, were actively infected with it, or had recovered from it provided the deeply sampled blood TCRbeta repertoires that made up the dataset. The repertoires were released in a freely available public database meant as a resource for research on the immune response to SARS-CoV-2. The samples were drawn from two sources: the first 160 participants of the ongoing ImmuneRACE study, and over 1,000 subjects contributed by 6 global collaborators. Sample metadata almost always included a de-identified subject ID, COVID-19 status, age in years and sex. Where HLA class I and class II types were available, the types were taken from metadata supplied by the sample provider, not from assay-based typing. The study at large found these results: How much clinical and demographic metadata was included differed by source and by participant, and the metadata was provided uncurated.

Turning to this clone: This receptor's antigen is unknown. The sample holds no much larger clone one base away, and base qualities are not on file.

From the cysteine up to the phenylalanine, the CDR3 has a length of 16 residues. Left in the record is the CDR3 DNA by itself, 48 bases read in frame from the first base. V is cut back by 1 base and J by 0 bases, with 4 bases in the junction unmatched. The germline V gene (reference sequence) specifies PRHDT as CDR1 and FYEKMQ as CDR2. One collaborating source in Seattle enrolled patients during active infection and followed them longitudinally through the course of disease. The collaborating institutions used their own protocols to collect whole blood in K2EDTA tubes. For TCRbeta analysis, collaborator samples were shipped as frozen whole blood, as isolated PBMCs, or as DNA extracted from either sample type. TCRbeta CDR3 regions were amplified from genomic DNA by means of the immunoSEQ Assay, a bias-controlled multiplex PCR. Per the authors' processing: Within the assay, amplification of reference gene primers was used to estimate how many nucleated cells each sample contained. To quantify the absolute abundance of each unique TCRbeta CDR3 rearrangement, sequence reads were collapsed and filtered. Productive Simpson clonality was computed per sample as the square root of Simpson's diversity index over productive rearrangements. TCRdb mirrors the immuneACCESS table, restricted to in-frame sequences. Some clones are absent from its copies; in checked studies, under half trace to an unresolved V gene, and the reason for the others is unknown. V and J calls and clone size are copied from that table; D and trimming were computed from the DNA. Across this sample there are approximately 170,000 clones, with around 84% seen only once. The ten largest clonotypes hold roughly 15% of the sample.

The rearranged chain carries TRBV13 and TRBJ2-3, with 7 bases aligning to TRBD2. What was sequenced was peripheral blood. The sequence derives from a woman between 70 and 85 years old with COVID-19, enrolled during active disease. Here is the DNA: TGTGCCAGCAGCTTAGTGGGGACTACTAGCACAGATACGCAGTATTTT. Translated, this is CASSLVGTTSTDTQYF.